The rows below give T cell receptor beta chains drawn from one sample of a study of blood T cell repertoires in COVID-19. The repertoire was sequenced with immunoSEQ multiplex PCR; TCRdb's copy has only in-frame clones and lacks some. Here the sample spans 25,000 to 35,000 clones, more than 70% being singletons. Sequenced material: peripheral blood. The receptors originated from a human donor in a cohort sampled during active COVID-19. CDR3s include the opening cysteine and the closing phenylalanine or tryptophan. Fields, in order: clone size, V gene, J gene, D gene, CDR3 DNA, CDR3 protein. A D gene is named only where the DNA matches it firmly. Where a row states a size, it is once, few, many or the class of an expanded clone; other rows omit it.

size: -
V: TRBV9
J: TRBJ2-7
D: TRBD2
DNA: TGTGCCAGCAGCGTCACCGGGACTAGCGGCTCCTACGAGCAGTACTTC
CDR3: CASSVTGTSGSYEQYF

size: -
V: TRBV30
J: TRBJ1-2
D: -
DNA: TGTGCCTGGGCATGGAGGAGCGGGGGCGCCTATGGCTACACCTTC
CDR3: CAWAWRSGGAYGYTF

size: once
V: TRBV19
J: TRBJ1-2
D: -
DNA: TGTGCCAGTAGTATAGTGCCAGGGAACTATGGCTACACCTTC
CDR3: CASSIVPGNYGYTF

size: once
V: TRBV5-4
J: TRBJ2-7
D: TRBD1
DNA: TGTGCCAGCAGCAGCGATCCCGGGACAGCCTCGTACGAGCAGTACTTC
CDR3: CASSSDPGTASYEQYF

size: -
V: TRBV2
J: TRBJ1-3
D: TRBD1
DNA: TGTGCCAGCACAGACAGGGCATACTCTGGAAACACCATATATTTT
CDR3: CASTDRAYSGNTIYF

size: -
V: TRBV2
J: TRBJ1-1
D: TRBD1
DNA: TGTGCCAGCAGCTTTGACAGGGGTGCTGAAGCTTTCTTT
CDR3: CASSFDRGAEAFF

size: -
V: TRBV11-3
J: TRBJ2-2
D: TRBD1
DNA: TGTGCCAGCAGCTTAGGGTACGGACAGGGGTCCGGGGAGCTGTTTTTT
CDR3: CASSLGYGQGSGELFF

size: -
V: TRBV7-3
J: TRBJ2-2
D: -
DNA: TGTGCCAGCAGCTTAATCGGGGCGGGAGGGGAGCTGTTTTTT
CDR3: CASSLIGAGGELFF

size: -
V: TRBV30
J: TRBJ2-5
D: -
DNA: TGTGCCTGGAAGGGCGACTACTTCCAAGAGACCCAGTACTTC
CDR3: CAWKGDYFQETQYF

size: -
V: TRBV2
J: TRBJ2-1
D: -
DNA: TGTGCCAGCAGTGAATTCACCGGGACTTGGAATGAGCAGTTCTTC
CDR3: CASSEFTGTWNEQFF

size: -
V: TRBV6-4
J: TRBJ2-5
D: TRBD1
DNA: TGTGCCAGCAGTGACTCCGGACCTCCGGGACAGGGGGAGACCCAGTACTTC
CDR3: CASSDSGPPGQGETQYF

size: -
V: TRBV24-1
J: TRBJ1-2
D: TRBD1
DNA: TGTGCCACCAGTGGGGGACAGGGATCCTACTATGGCTACACCTTC
CDR3: CATSGGQGSYYGYTF

size: -
V: TRBV2
J: TRBJ1-2
D: -
DNA: TGTGCCAGCACGACTACTCAACCATCTGGCTACACCTTC
CDR3: CASTTTQPSGYTF

size: -
V: TRBV5-8
J: TRBJ1-6
D: TRBD1
DNA: TGTGCCAGCACCCCCACGGGACAGGGGGTCTCACCCCTCCACTTT
CDR3: CASTPTGQGVSPLHF

size: -
V: TRBV27
J: TRBJ2-2
D: TRBD1
DNA: TGTGCCAGCAGTTTGCGGGGCAGGGGGCGATGGACCGGGGAGCTGTTTTTT
CDR3: CASSLRGRGRWTGELFF

size: -
V: TRBV9
J: TRBJ2-7
D: -
DNA: TGTGCCAGCAGCGTGACGGCACAGTCCTTTTACGAGCAGTACTTC
CDR3: CASSVTAQSFYEQYF

size: -
V: TRBV6-5
J: TRBJ2-3
D: -
DNA: TGTGCCAGCAGTACCCTCGACATATTAACGCAGTATTTT
CDR3: CASSTLDILTQYF

size: -
V: TRBV19
J: TRBJ2-5
D: -
DNA: TGTGCCAGTAGTATGGGAACAGGGAAAGAGACCCAGTACTTC
CDR3: CASSMGTGKETQYF

size: -
V: TRBV19
J: TRBJ1-1
D: -
DNA: TGTGCCAGTAGTATAGGGGCGTGGACTGAAGCTTTCTTT
CDR3: CASSIGAWTEAFF

size: -
V: TRBV7-9
J: TRBJ2-2
D: TRBD1
DNA: TGTGCCAGCAGTCGCGGACAGGGCTTAACCGGGGAGCTGTTTTTT
CDR3: CASSRGQGLTGELFF

size: -
V: TRBV6-5
J: TRBJ2-1
D: -
DNA: TGTGCCAGCAGTTCCCGGGGGTCGGACAATGAGCAGTTCTTC
CDR3: CASSSRGSDNEQFF

size: -
V: TRBV7-9
J: TRBJ2-3
D: TRBD1
DNA: TGTGCCAGCAGCTTTCCCTTACAGGGGCCCGCTACAGATACGCAGTATTTT
CDR3: CASSFPLQGPATDTQYF

size: few
V: TRBV9
J: TRBJ2-3
D: -
DNA: TGTGCCAGCAGCGTTGCCTTAGGGGGCACAGATACGCAGTATTTT
CDR3: CASSVALGGTDTQYF

size: -
V: TRBV14
J: TRBJ2-1
D: TRBD2
DNA: TGTGCCAGCAGCCCGAGGTACGGCTTGAGCGGGACGCTATACAATGAGCAGTTCTTC
CDR3: CASSPRYGLSGTLYNEQFF

size: -
V: TRBV28
J: TRBJ2-1
D: -
DNA: TGTGCCAGCAGTTTACTCCCCCCGGGCAATGAGCAGTTCTTC
CDR3: CASSLLPPGNEQFF

size: -
V: TRBV2
J: TRBJ1-1
D: -
DNA: TGTGCCAGCAGTGATCCCAGGTCTCAGGGGACTGAAGCTTTCTTT
CDR3: CASSDPRSQGTEAFF

size: -
V: TRBV7-6
J: TRBJ2-5
D: -
DNA: TGTGCCAGCGTCCGAACCGGCCAAGAGACCCAGTACTTC
CDR3: CASVRTGQETQYF

size: few
V: TRBV18
J: TRBJ1-5
D: TRBD1
DNA: TGTGCCAGCTCACCATGGGGACAGGGGCTTGATAGCAATCAGCCCCAGCATTTT
CDR3: CASSPWGQGLDSNQPQHF

size: -
V: TRBV30
J: TRBJ1-1
D: TRBD1
DNA: TGTGCCTGGAGGGACAGGTCCAACACTGAAGCTTTCTTT
CDR3: CAWRDRSNTEAFF

size: -
V: TRBV18
J: TRBJ1-2
D: TRBD1
DNA: TGTGCCAGCTCCCCCGGGACAGGGGATTATGGCTACACCTTC
CDR3: CASSPGTGDYGYTF

size: -
V: TRBV28
J: TRBJ2-1
D: TRBD2
DNA: TGTGCCAGCAGTCTTGGACTAGCGGGAACCCGGTACAATGAGCAGTTCTTC
CDR3: CASSLGLAGTRYNEQFF

size: -
V: TRBV5-1
J: TRBJ2-3
D: TRBD2
DNA: TGCGCCAGCAGCTATGGACTAGCGGGAGGGGGGTACACAGATACGCAGTATTTT
CDR3: CASSYGLAGGGYTDTQYF

size: -
V: TRBV2
J: TRBJ2-5
D: TRBD2
DNA: TGTGCCAGCAGTCAGACTAGCGGGGGGCAAGAGACCCAGTACTTC
CDR3: CASSQTSGGQETQYF

size: -
V: TRBV19
J: TRBJ2-6
D: -
DNA: TGTGCCAGTATTTCACAGGGAGAAGCTGAGGCCAACGTCCTGACTTTC
CDR3: CASISQGEAEANVLTF

size: -
V: TRBV5-8
J: TRBJ2-7
D: -
DNA: TGTGCCAGCAGCTTAGAATCGGTACGCGGGTTGTCCTACGAGCAGTACTTC
CDR3: CASSLESVRGLSYEQYF

size: -
V: TRBV5-1
J: TRBJ1-2
D: -
DNA: TGCGCCAGCAGCTTAGCGGCTAACTATGGCTACACCTTC
CDR3: CASSLAANYGYTF

size: -
V: TRBV5-6
J: TRBJ2-7
D: TRBD2
DNA: TGTGCCAGCAGGGGCACCGGACTAGCGGGAGGGCTTGTCTACGAGCAGTACTTC
CDR3: CASRGTGLAGGLVYEQYF

size: -
V: TRBV19
J: TRBJ1-5
D: -
DNA: TGTGCCAGTACCTACCAGGGGAAGGGGCAGCCCCAGCATTTT
CDR3: CASTYQGKGQPQHF

size: -
V: TRBV25-1
J: TRBJ1-4
D: -
DNA: TGTGCCAGCAGTAGGAGACAGAATGAAAAACTGTTTTTT
CDR3: CASSRRQNEKLFF

size: -
V: TRBV7-6
J: TRBJ2-3
D: TRBD2
DNA: TGTGCCAGCAGCTTAGGTCTAGCGGACAGCACAGATACGCAGTATTTT
CDR3: CASSLGLADSTDTQYF

size: -
V: TRBV6-5
J: TRBJ2-5
D: -
DNA: TGTGCCAGCAGTTACTCGACAGGGAGGGAGACCCAGTACTTC
CDR3: CASSYSTGRETQYF

size: -
V: TRBV29-1
J: TRBJ1-1
D: TRBD1
DNA: TGCAGCGTCCGCGGACAGGGGTCGGGTAACACTGAAGCTTTCTTT
CDR3: CSVRGQGSGNTEAFF

size: -
V: TRBV6-5
J: TRBJ2-1
D: TRBD1
DNA: TGTGCCAGCAGTCCTCAGGGGGCCTACAATGAGCAGTTCTTC
CDR3: CASSPQGAYNEQFF

size: few
V: TRBV2
J: TRBJ2-2
D: TRBD1
DNA: TGTGCCAGCAGTGAAAAGGGACAGGGTCTTGGGGAGCTGTTTTTT
CDR3: CASSEKGQGLGELFF

size: -
V: TRBV28
J: TRBJ1-5
D: -
DNA: TGTGCCAGCAGTTTAGGGGCGGCCCATCAGCCCCAGCATTTT
CDR3: CASSLGAAHQPQHF

size: -
V: TRBV4-2
J: TRBJ1-4
D: -
DNA: TGTGCCAGCAGCCAAGATTCCGCGGGCTCCCCTGGTGAAAAACTGTTTTTT
CDR3: CASSQDSAGSPGEKLFF

size: once
V: TRBV27
J: TRBJ2-7
D: TRBD2
DNA: TGTGCCAGCAGTCTCACTAGCGGGAGTTACGAGCAGTACTTC
CDR3: CASSLTSGSYEQYF

size: once
V: TRBV10-3
J: TRBJ2-1
D: TRBD2
DNA: TGTGCCATCAGTGAATCACTAGCGGGGAGGACTGCGGAGCAGTTCTTC
CDR3: CAISESLAGRTAEQFF